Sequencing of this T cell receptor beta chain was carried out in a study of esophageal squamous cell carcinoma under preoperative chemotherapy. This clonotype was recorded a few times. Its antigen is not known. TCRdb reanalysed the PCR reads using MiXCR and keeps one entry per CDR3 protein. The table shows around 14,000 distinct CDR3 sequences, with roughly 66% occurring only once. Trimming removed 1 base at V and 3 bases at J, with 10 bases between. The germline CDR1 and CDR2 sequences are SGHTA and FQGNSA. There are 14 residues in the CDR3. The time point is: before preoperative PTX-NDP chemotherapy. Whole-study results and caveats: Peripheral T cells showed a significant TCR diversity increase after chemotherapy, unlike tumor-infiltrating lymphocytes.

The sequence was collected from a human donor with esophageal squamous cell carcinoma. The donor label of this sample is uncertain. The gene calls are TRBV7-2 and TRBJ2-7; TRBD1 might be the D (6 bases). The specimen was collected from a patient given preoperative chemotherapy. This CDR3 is CASSLGTAFYEQYF. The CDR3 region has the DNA TGTGCCAGCAGCTTAGGGACAGCCTTCTACGAGCAGTACTTC.